Listed below are T cell receptor beta chains from one sample, sequenced in a study of cytomegalovirus exposure and HLA in healthy donors. The method was immunoSEQ multiplex PCR; TCRdb's version includes in-frame clones alone and lacks a portion of them. The sample holds some 40,000 clones. Sequencing was carried out using PBMCs. Source of these receptors: a human donor in good health. CDR3s include the opening cysteine and the closing phenylalanine or tryptophan. Each record gives: D gene, V gene, CDR3 length, J gene, CDR3 DNA, CDR3 protein. The D gene is left open where the match is weak.

D gene: -; V gene: TRBV27; CDR3 length: 16; J gene: TRBJ1-1; CDR3 DNA: TGTGCCAGCAGTCCTCCCCGGGGGGGCCGGGACACTGAAGCTTTCTTT; CDR3 protein: CASSPPRGGRDTEAFF
D gene: -; V gene: TRBV5-4; CDR3 length: 13; J gene: TRBJ2-5; CDR3 DNA: TGTGCCAGCAGCCTCAGGGATAAGGAGACCCAGTACTTC; CDR3 protein: CASSLRDKETQYF
D gene: -; V gene: TRBV30; CDR3 length: 15; J gene: TRBJ1-2; CDR3 DNA: TGTGCCGGGAGTGTAGCGATGGCACCCACTAGTGGCTACACCTTC; CDR3 protein: CAGSVAMAPTSGYTF
D gene: -; V gene: TRBV15; CDR3 length: 16; J gene: TRBJ1-3; CDR3 DNA: TGTGCCACCAGCTCAGGGACTATCCGCTCTGGAAACACCATATATTTT; CDR3 protein: CATSSGTIRSGNTIYF
D gene: TRBD1; V gene: TRBV19; CDR3 length: 14; J gene: TRBJ1-5; CDR3 DNA: TGTGCCAGTAGTGTGGGACAGGGCAATCAGCCCCAGCATTTT; CDR3 protein: CASSVGQGNQPQHF
D gene: TRBD1; V gene: TRBV6-5; CDR3 length: 15; J gene: TRBJ1-6; CDR3 DNA: TGTGCCAGCAGTTATTATGGGACAGGTGCCTTAGCCCTCCACTTT; CDR3 protein: CASSYYGTGALALHF
D gene: TRBD1; V gene: TRBV12-5; CDR3 length: 14; J gene: TRBJ2-5; CDR3 DNA: TGTGCTAGTGGTTTGGGGGACAGCCAAGAGACCCAGTACTTC; CDR3 protein: CASGLGDSQETQYF
D gene: -; V gene: TRBV4-1; CDR3 length: 15; J gene: TRBJ1-5; CDR3 DNA: TGCGCCAGCAGCCAAGTCCCAGGAGGGAATCAGCCCCAGCATTTT; CDR3 protein: CASSQVPGGNQPQHF
D gene: -; V gene: TRBV4-2; CDR3 length: 15; J gene: TRBJ1-2; CDR3 DNA: TGTGCCAGCAGCCAAGAATTAGACAGCCAGAGGGGCTACACCTTC; CDR3 protein: CASSQELDSQRGYTF
D gene: -; V gene: TRBV5-4; CDR3 length: 15; J gene: TRBJ1-2; CDR3 DNA: TGTGCCAGCAGCTTGGCGACACAAGCTAACTATGGCTACACCTTC; CDR3 protein: CASSLATQANYGYTF
D gene: -; V gene: TRBV10-2; CDR3 length: 16; J gene: TRBJ2-1; CDR3 DNA: TGCGCCAGCAGTGAGTCAGCGGCGATCTCCTACAATGAGCAGTTCTTC; CDR3 protein: CASSESAAISYNEQFF
D gene: -; V gene: TRBV25-1; CDR3 length: 13; J gene: TRBJ1-1; CDR3 DNA: TGTGCCAGCACTCAGGGGTCCTACACTGAAGCTTTCTTT; CDR3 protein: CASTQGSYTEAFF
D gene: -; V gene: TRBV18; CDR3 length: 15; J gene: TRBJ2-5; CDR3 DNA: TGTGCCAGCTCACCACGGCACGACCCGGGGTGGACCCAGTACTTC; CDR3 protein: CASSPRHDPGWTQYF
D gene: -; V gene: TRBV9; CDR3 length: 14; J gene: TRBJ2-5; CDR3 DNA: TGTGCCAGCAGCGTAGAGGACAGTAAAGAGACCCAGTACTTC; CDR3 protein: CASSVEDSKETQYF